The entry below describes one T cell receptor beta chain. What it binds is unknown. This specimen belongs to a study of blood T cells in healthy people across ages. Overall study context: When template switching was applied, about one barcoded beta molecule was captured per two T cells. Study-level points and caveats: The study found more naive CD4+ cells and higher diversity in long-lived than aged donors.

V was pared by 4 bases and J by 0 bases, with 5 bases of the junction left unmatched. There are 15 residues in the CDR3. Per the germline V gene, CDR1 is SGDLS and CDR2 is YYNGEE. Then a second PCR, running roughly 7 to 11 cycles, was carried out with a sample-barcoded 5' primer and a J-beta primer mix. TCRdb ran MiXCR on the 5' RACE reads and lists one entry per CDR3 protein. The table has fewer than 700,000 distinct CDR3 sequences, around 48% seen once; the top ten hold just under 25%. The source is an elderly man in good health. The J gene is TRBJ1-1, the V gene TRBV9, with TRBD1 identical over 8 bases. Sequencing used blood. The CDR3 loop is CASSPGGRLNTEAFF. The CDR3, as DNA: TGTGCCAGCAGCCCAGGGGGCAGATTGAACACTGAAGCTTTCTTT.